The present TCR beta chain was sequenced within a study of shared clonotypes between healthy human individuals. As defined, naive CD8 cells were CD45RO-negative and positively selected for CCR7, with terminally differentiated effector memory CD45RA+ cells excluded. This clone was picked up one time. Sequencing was performed with immunoSEQ multiplex PCR; in TCRdb, only in-frame clones are kept and a portion is missing. In the table there are about 2.1 million clones, about 92% of which are singletons. The CDR3 length is 19 residues. Germline values: CDR1 SQVTM, CDR2 ANQGSEA. After removal of 0 bases from V and 3 bases from J, the junction contained 17 bases not matched to a gene.

This sequence joins TRBV29-1 and TRBJ2-3, with 8 positions matching TRBD1. The TCR sequence derives from a man aged 18 to 35 in good health. Some clones in this sample may be carry-over from other donors' samples. Sequencing was done on a sample of naive CD8+ T cells from PBMCs. The CDR3 here is CSVEEGLIRTGSMTDTQYF. The CDR3 DNA reads as TGCAGCGTTGAAGAGGGATTGATACGGACAGGGAGTATGACAGATACGCAGTATTTT.